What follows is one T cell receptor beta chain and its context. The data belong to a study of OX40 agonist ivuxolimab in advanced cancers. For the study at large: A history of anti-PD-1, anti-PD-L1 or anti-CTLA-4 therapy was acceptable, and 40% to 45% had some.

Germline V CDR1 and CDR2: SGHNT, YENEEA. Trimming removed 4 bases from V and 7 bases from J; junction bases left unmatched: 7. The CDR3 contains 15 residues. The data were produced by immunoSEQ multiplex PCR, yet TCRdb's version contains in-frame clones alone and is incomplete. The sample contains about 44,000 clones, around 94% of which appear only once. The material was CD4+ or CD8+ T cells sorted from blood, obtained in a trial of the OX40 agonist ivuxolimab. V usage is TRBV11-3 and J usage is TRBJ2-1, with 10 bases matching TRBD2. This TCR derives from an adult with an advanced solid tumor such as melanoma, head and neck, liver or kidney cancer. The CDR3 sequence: CASSSSGSVTNEQFF. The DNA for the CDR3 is TGTGCCAGCAGCTCTAGCGGGAGCGTAACAAATGAGCAGTTCTTC.